The present entry profiles one T cell receptor (beta chain) with its context. The sample originates from a study of blood T cell repertoires in COVID-19. Study context: The samples span acute and convalescent COVID-19 from the United States, Italy and Spain. The analysed material was cDNA or gDNA that came from T cells, B-cell-depleted T cells, or PBMCs.

Original handling: Counts of nucleated cells, estimated from reference gene primer amplification, were obtained. Profiled with immunoSEQ multiplex PCR; TCRdb holds only in-frame clones, not every one. Clone size and the V and J calls come from that table; the DNA yielded D and trimming. The sample comprises 60,000 to 75,000 clones, about 83% of which are singletons, and around 6.3% rests with the top ten. There are 15 residues in the CDR3. V gave up 3 bases and J gave up 1 base, with 10 bases separating them. Germline V gene sequence: CDR1 SGHRS, CDR2 YFSETQ. Sequencing was done on a sample of peripheral blood. This TCR was sampled from a human donor in a cohort sampled during active COVID-19. This chain links TRBV5-1 with TRBJ2-2; perhaps TRBD2 as D (6 bases). The CDR3: CASSWSGQNTGELFF. CDR3 in DNA: TGCGCCAGCAGCTGGAGCGGGCAGAACACCGGGGAGCTGTTTTTT.